This TCR beta chain comes out of a study of T cell changes during pregnancy in multiple sclerosis. The repertoire was sequenced with immunoSEQ multiplex PCR; TCRdb's copy has only in-frame clones and lacks some. The table has approximately 40,000 clones, over 80% seen once. V was cut by 10 bases and J by 3 bases, with 17 bases left in between. The CDR3 loop spans 14 amino acids. Germline lookup yields CDR1 LNHDA and CDR2 SQIVND (reference sequence). Sequencing was carried out using peripheral blood. This TCR was recovered from a female donor with multiple sclerosis, enrolled in a pregnancy study. The chain recombines TRBV19 with TRBJ2-3; tentative D call: TRBD2 (5 bases). Here the CDR3 DNA reads TGTGCCACCACCGGTAGGGAGACGACAGATACGCAGTATTTT. Protein product: CATTGRETTDTQYF.